This is a list of T cell receptor beta chains from one sample in a study of cytomegalovirus exposure and HLA in healthy donors. Assay: immunoSEQ multiplex PCR; the TCRdb copy retains only in-frame clones and omits some. This sample has roughly 99,000 clones, with about four fifths found just once. Sequenced sample: PBMCs. These receptors came from a man younger than 45 in good health and CMV-seropositive. CDR3s include the opening cysteine and the closing phenylalanine or tryptophan. A D gene is named only where the DNA matches it firmly. Only some rows state a clone size, as once, few, many or a class for expanded clones.

J gene: TRBJ2-3; clone size: .; V gene: TRBV2; D gene: TRBD1; CDR3 DNA: TGTGCCAGCAGTGGGGGACAGGGGGCGCTTGGGATAAGCACAGATACGCAGTATTTT; CDR3 protein: CASSGGQGALGISTDTQYF
J gene: TRBJ2-1; clone size: .; V gene: TRBV7-9; D gene: .; CDR3 DNA: TGTGCCAGCAGCCCAGTCTACAATGAGCAGTTCTTC; CDR3 protein: CASSPVYNEQFF
J gene: TRBJ1-5; clone size: .; V gene: TRBV19; D gene: .; CDR3 DNA: TGTGCCAGTAGTATCGAAAGAGGGCAGCCCCAGCATTTT; CDR3 protein: CASSIERGQPQHF
J gene: TRBJ1-4; clone size: .; V gene: TRBV7-9; D gene: .; CDR3 DNA: TGTGCCAGCAGCATTAGGACAGCTAATGAAAAACTGTTTTTT; CDR3 protein: CASSIRTANEKLFF
J gene: TRBJ2-1; clone size: .; V gene: TRBV11-1; D gene: TRBD1; CDR3 DNA: TGTGCCAGCAGCTCGCGGACAGGCGCCTACAATGAGCAGTTCTTC; CDR3 protein: CASSSRTGAYNEQFF
J gene: TRBJ1-1; clone size: .; V gene: TRBV9; D gene: TRBD1; CDR3 DNA: TGTGCCAGCAGCGCAGGGGTACAGGGGCCTAACACTGAAGCTTTCTTT; CDR3 protein: CASSAGVQGPNTEAFF
J gene: TRBJ1-2; clone size: .; V gene: TRBV6-1; D gene: .; CDR3 DNA: TGTGCCAGCAGTGAACTAGGCTATGGCTACACCTTC; CDR3 protein: CASSELGYGYTF
J gene: TRBJ1-2; clone size: .; V gene: TRBV5-8; D gene: .; CDR3 DNA: TGTGCCAGCAGCTTAGAGGGCGCTTTCTATGGCTACACCTTC; CDR3 protein: CASSLEGAFYGYTF
J gene: TRBJ1-1; clone size: .; V gene: TRBV10-3; D gene: .; CDR3 DNA: TGTGCCATCAGCCCCGCGCGAGACACTGAAGCTTTCTTT; CDR3 protein: CAISPARDTEAFF
J gene: TRBJ2-2; clone size: .; V gene: TRBV2; D gene: TRBD2; CDR3 DNA: TGTGCCAGCAGTGTTACTAGCGGGGAAGGAACCGGGGAGCTGTTTTTT; CDR3 protein: CASSVTSGEGTGELFF
J gene: TRBJ2-6; clone size: once; V gene: TRBV28; D gene: TRBD1; CDR3 DNA: TGTGCCAGCAGTGCCCCGGGACAGGGATTTTCTGGGGCCAACGGCCTGACTTTC; CDR3 protein: CASSAPGQGFSGANGLTF
J gene: TRBJ1-2; clone size: .; V gene: TRBV6-5; D gene: TRBD1; CDR3 DNA: TGTGCCAGCAGCTCCCTCCCGGGACAGGGTGCTGGCTACACCTTC; CDR3 protein: CASSSLPGQGAGYTF
J gene: TRBJ1-4; clone size: .; V gene: TRBV5-4; D gene: .; CDR3 DNA: TGTGCCAGCAGCTTGCAAGCTCCTAATGAAAAACTGTTTTTT; CDR3 protein: CASSLQAPNEKLFF
J gene: TRBJ2-3; clone size: .; V gene: TRBV11-2; D gene: TRBD2; CDR3 DNA: TGTGCCAGCAGCTTATACTTAGCGGGGGTAGATACGCAGTATTTT; CDR3 protein: CASSLYLAGVDTQYF
J gene: TRBJ2-7; clone size: .; V gene: TRBV13; D gene: TRBD1; CDR3 DNA: TGTGCCAGCAGCTCGGAAGGACAGGGTCGGTCCTACGAGCAGTACTTC; CDR3 protein: CASSSEGQGRSYEQYF
J gene: TRBJ1-1; clone size: .; V gene: TRBV29-1; D gene: TRBD1; CDR3 DNA: TGCAGCGCCACCAGGGGGCCCCTGAACACTGAAGCTTTCTTT; CDR3 protein: CSATRGPLNTEAFF
J gene: TRBJ1-5; clone size: .; V gene: TRBV2; D gene: .; CDR3 DNA: TGTGCCAGCGAAGGGAGTCAGGGGAATCAGCCCCAGCATTTT; CDR3 protein: CASEGSQGNQPQHF
J gene: TRBJ1-2; clone size: .; V gene: TRBV19; D gene: TRBD1; CDR3 DNA: TGTGCCAGTAGTGTGGACAGGGACCCTGGCTACACCTTC; CDR3 protein: CASSVDRDPGYTF
J gene: TRBJ1-4; clone size: .; V gene: TRBV19; D gene: TRBD1; CDR3 DNA: TGTGCCAGTAGTATAGGATGGGACAGGTCAACTAATGAAAAACTGTTTTTT; CDR3 protein: CASSIGWDRSTNEKLFF
J gene: TRBJ2-5; clone size: once; V gene: TRBV5-6; D gene: TRBD1; CDR3 DNA: TGTGCCAGCAGCTTCTTGTCCGGGACAGGGAAACAAGAGACCCAGTACTTC; CDR3 protein: CASSFLSGTGKQETQYF
J gene: TRBJ2-2; clone size: .; V gene: TRBV27; D gene: TRBD2; CDR3 DNA: TGTGCCAGCAGACTAGCGGGGGGCTCATTTAACACCGGGGAGCTGTTTTTT; CDR3 protein: CASRLAGGSFNTGELFF
J gene: TRBJ1-4; clone size: few; V gene: TRBV5-4; D gene: .; CDR3 DNA: TGTGCCAGCAGCGGGGGGGTATCTGAAAAACTGTTTTTT; CDR3 protein: CASSGGVSEKLFF
J gene: TRBJ2-5; clone size: .; V gene: TRBV20-1; D gene: .; CDR3 DNA: TGCAGTCTGGGGAGAGCCAAGACCCAGTACTTC; CDR3 protein: CSLGRAKTQYF
J gene: TRBJ2-7; clone size: .; V gene: TRBV10-3; D gene: TRBD1; CDR3 DNA: TGTGCCATCACCCGGACAGGCGGAATCTACGAGCAGTACTTC; CDR3 protein: CAITRTGGIYEQYF
J gene: TRBJ2-3; clone size: few; V gene: TRBV9; D gene: TRBD2; CDR3 DNA: TGTGCCAGCAGCGGATTAGCGGGGGCGACACCCTACACAGATACGCAGTATTTT; CDR3 protein: CASSGLAGATPYTDTQYF
J gene: TRBJ2-7; clone size: .; V gene: TRBV6-4; D gene: TRBD1; CDR3 DNA: TGTGCCAGCAGTTTCGGGACAGGGCTATACGAGCAGTACTTC; CDR3 protein: CASSFGTGLYEQYF
J gene: TRBJ2-2; clone size: once; V gene: TRBV5-1; D gene: TRBD1; CDR3 DNA: TGCGCCAGCAGCTTGGCCGGGACAGGGGGCGGGGAGCTGTTTTTT; CDR3 protein: CASSLAGTGGGELFF
J gene: TRBJ2-5; clone size: .; V gene: TRBV2; D gene: TRBD2; CDR3 DNA: TGTGCCTACTCACTAGCGGAAGAGACCCAGTACTTC; CDR3 protein: CAYSLAEETQYF
J gene: TRBJ1-2; clone size: .; V gene: TRBV19; D gene: .; CDR3 DNA: TGTGCCAGTAGCGATCCCAGGTGGAACACCTTC; CDR3 protein: CASSDPRWNTF
J gene: TRBJ2-6; clone size: few; V gene: TRBV7-3; D gene: TRBD1; CDR3 DNA: TGTGCCAGCAGCTGGTGGGACAGAGCCCGCTCTGGGGCCAACGTCCTGACTTTC; CDR3 protein: CASSWWDRARSGANVLTF
J gene: TRBJ1-4; clone size: once; V gene: TRBV9; D gene: TRBD1; CDR3 DNA: TGTGCCAGCAGCGCCTTACAGGGGGCGACTAATGAAAAACTGTTTTTT; CDR3 protein: CASSALQGATNEKLFF
J gene: TRBJ1-3; clone size: .; V gene: TRBV7-9; D gene: .; CDR3 DNA: TGTGCCAGCAGTCTCTCGTCGGGAAACACCATATATTTT; CDR3 protein: CASSLSSGNTIYF
J gene: TRBJ1-3; clone size: .; V gene: TRBV2; D gene: .; CDR3 DNA: TGTGCCAGCAGTGAAGGCGACACCATATATTTT; CDR3 protein: CASSEGDTIYF
J gene: TRBJ2-7; clone size: .; V gene: TRBV11-2; D gene: TRBD2; CDR3 DNA: TGTGCCAGCAGCTTAGGCCCACGGGCGGGGGAGATTTTAGAGTACGAGCAGTACTTC; CDR3 protein: CASSLGPRAGEILEYEQYF
J gene: TRBJ2-7; clone size: .; V gene: TRBV4-1; D gene: TRBD2; CDR3 DNA: TGCGCCAGCAGCCATTTAGCGGGGGTCTCCTACGAGCAGTACTTC; CDR3 protein: CASSHLAGVSYEQYF
J gene: TRBJ2-5; clone size: .; V gene: TRBV18; D gene: TRBD2; CDR3 DNA: TGTGCCAGCTCACGAAACCGGGGGGGAGAGACCCAGTACTTC; CDR3 protein: CASSRNRGGETQYF
J gene: TRBJ1-4; clone size: .; V gene: TRBV6-1; D gene: TRBD1; CDR3 DNA: TGTGCCAGCCGGGACAGGGGCGATGAAAAACTGTTTTTT; CDR3 protein: CASRDRGDEKLFF
J gene: TRBJ2-3; clone size: .; V gene: TRBV7-2; D gene: .; CDR3 DNA: TGTGCCAGCAGCTCGTACACAGATACGCAGTATTTT; CDR3 protein: CASSSYTDTQYF
J gene: TRBJ2-1; clone size: .; V gene: TRBV5-1; D gene: .; CDR3 DNA: TGCGCCAGCAGCCGTATTTATAACAATGAGCAGTTCTTC; CDR3 protein: CASSRIYNNEQFF
J gene: TRBJ1-1; clone size: .; V gene: TRBV15; D gene: TRBD1; CDR3 DNA: TGTGCCACCAGCAGAACCAAAGACAGGGTGAACACTGAAGCTTTCTTT; CDR3 protein: CATSRTKDRVNTEAFF
J gene: TRBJ2-5; clone size: .; V gene: TRBV19; D gene: .; CDR3 DNA: TGTGCCAGTAGTTCCTGGACTACCCTAGGGGAGACCCAGTACTTC; CDR3 protein: CASSSWTTLGETQYF